This T cell receptor (beta chain) came from a study of T cell responses to AZD1222 COVID-19 vaccine. Clones were read by immunoSEQ multiplex PCR, and TCRdb kept only the in-frame ones, dropping some. The sample lists 210,000 or so clones; less than 95% were seen once. CDR1 and CDR2 (germline): SGHNT, YYREEE (reference sequence). Unmatched junction bases numbered 10, after V lost 4 bases and J lost 0 bases. The CDR3 has 16 amino acids. V is TRBV5-4 and J is TRBJ2-7, with 7 bases that match TRBD1. The receptor was derived from an adult who received the MenACWY meningococcal vaccine as a control. The material sequenced was peripheral blood, taken 28 days after the second dose of the MenACWY control vaccine. CDR3: CASSANSGTASYEQYF. The CDR3 coding sequence is TGTGCCAGCAGCGCCAACTCCGGGACAGCCTCCTACGAGCAGTACTTC.